The clone carrying this T cell receptor beta chain was counted ten times or more. Antigen specificity is unknown. These data originate in a study of spatial heterogeneity in lung cancer. About the study: TCR transcript counts in tumor regions correlated strongly with a T cell module score from matched bulk RNA-seq.

Time point reported: sample taken at primary tumor resection. Study-wide points: Counts that tracked tumor mutation counts were those of expanded intratumoral alpha and beta TCRs.

TCRdb called the 5' RACE reads again in MiXCR, with one record for every CDR3 protein. The sample has some 97,000 distinct CDR3 sequences, 3.5% to 5% seen once. The material was lung tumor tissue, obtained at surgery. The TCR sequence derives from a male donor with early-stage non-small cell lung cancer.

CDR3 nucleotide sequence: TGTGCCAGCAGCCTAGGACCAACCTTGAATTCACCCCTCCACTTT. Translation gives CASSLGPTLNSPLHF. The V and J genes are TRBV28 and TRBJ1-6; the D is unclear. This CDR3 contains 15 residues. V was pared by 6 bases and J by 7 bases, with 16 bases between. Per the germline V gene, CDR1 is MDHEN and CDR2 is SYDVKM. The whole variable domain, remainder taken from reference TRBV28 and TRBJ1-6, is DVKVTQSSRYLVKRTGEKVFLECVQDMDHENMFWYRQDPGLGLRLIYFSYDVKMKEKGDIPEGYSVSREKKERFSLILESASTNQTSMYLCASSLGPTLNSPLHFGNGTRLTVT.